This T cell receptor (beta chain) was profiled in a study of blood T cell repertoires in COVID-19. As for the study in general: The study drew acute and convalescent COVID-19 samples from the United States, Italy and Spain. The cDNA or gDNA used as material had been derived from T cells, B-cell-depleted T cells, or PBMCs.

Authors' methods: From reference gene primer amplification, estimates of nucleated cell counts were derived. Here immunoSEQ multiplex PCR was the method, and the copy in TCRdb shows in-frame clones only, minus some. Clone size and V and J calls were adopted from that table, with D and trimming inferred from the DNA. The sample holds 130,000 or so clones; approximately 80% are singletons and the top ten take more than 20%. The clonotype originates from a human donor in a cohort sampled during active COVID-19. The sample comprised peripheral blood.

The CDR3 loop is CSVYYSDKYNEQFF. The CDR3 bases are TGCAGCGTTTATTATTCCGACAAGTACAATGAGCAGTTCTTC. This chain links TRBV29-1 with TRBJ2-1; D ambiguous. CDR1 SQVTM and CDR2 ANQGSEA come from the germline V gene. This CDR3 has 14 residues. Trimming shortened V by 5 bases and J by 4 bases, and 15 bases separated the two germline ends.